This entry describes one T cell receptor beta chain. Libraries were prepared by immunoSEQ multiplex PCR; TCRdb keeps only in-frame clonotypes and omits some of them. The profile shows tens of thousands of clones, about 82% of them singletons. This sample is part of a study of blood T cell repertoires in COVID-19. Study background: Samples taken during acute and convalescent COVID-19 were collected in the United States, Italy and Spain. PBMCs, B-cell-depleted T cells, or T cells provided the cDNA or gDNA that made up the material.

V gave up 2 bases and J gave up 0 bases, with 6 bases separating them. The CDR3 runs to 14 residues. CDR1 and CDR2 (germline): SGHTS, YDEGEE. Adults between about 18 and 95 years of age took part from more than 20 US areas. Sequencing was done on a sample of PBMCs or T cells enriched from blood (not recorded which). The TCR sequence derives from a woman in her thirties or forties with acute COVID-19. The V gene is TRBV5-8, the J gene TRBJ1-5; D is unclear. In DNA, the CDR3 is TGTGCCAGCAGCTTCGGGAGTAGCAATCAGCCCCAGCATTTT. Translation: CASSFGSSNQPQHF.